The 2 T cell receptor beta chains below come from one sample, sequenced in a study of T-cell reconstitution after alpha-beta-depleted transplantation in children. Researchers prepared the TCRbeta library using unique molecular identifiers, the study reports. TCRdb itself ran the PCR reads through MiXCR, one entry per CDR3 protein. In the table there are around 200,000 distinct CDR3 sequences, around 7% of which are singletons. The sequencing used PBMCs from the stem cell graft donor, collected from the stem cell graft. These TCRs come from a human donor who donated a stem cell graft to a child with Wiskott-Aldrich syndrome.

This clonotype appeared many times. V and J are TRBV27 and TRBJ2-6; maybe TRBD1 (5 bases). Trimming removed 4 bases from V and 3 bases from J, with 7 bases in between. The CDR3 spans 14 residues. Looked up from germline, CDR1 is MNHEY and CDR2 is SMNVEV (reference sequence). The CDR3 is CASSWTNGANVLTF. The CDR3 DNA sequence: TGTGCCAGCAGTTGGACAAATGGGGCCAACGTCCTGACTTTC.

This clonotype was counted ten times or more. The V gene is TRBV28, the J gene TRBJ2-7, with D tentatively TRBD1 or TRBD2 (5 bases each). The germline V and J ends were trimmed by 1 base and 6 bases, with 7 bases remaining between them. Germline V lookup: CDR1 MDHEN, CDR2 SYDVKM. The CDR3 runs 12 residues. In nucleotides, the CDR3 is TGTGCCAGCAGTTTATCGGGGCGCGAGCAGTACTTC. Translation gives CASSLSGREQYF.